What follows are 30 T cell receptor beta chains derived from one specimen sequenced in a study of T cell responses to AZD1222 COVID-19 vaccine. The table came from immunoSEQ multiplex PCR; TCRdb's copy has only in-frame clones and leaves some out. This table holds some 120,000 clones, 86% found once. The sequenced sample was peripheral blood, obtained on day 0 of AZD1222 vaccination. These TCRs come from an adult in good health.

The CDR3 region is CASGFGETGELFF. CDR3 in DNA: TGTGCTAGTGGTTTTGGGGAAACCGGGGAGCTGTTTTTT. The chain couples TRBV12-5 to TRBJ2-2; D ambiguous. This CDR3 is 13 amino acids long. V shed 3 bases and J shed 5 bases, with 7 bases lying between them. The germline gives CDR1 LGHNT, CDR2 FRNRAP.

J is TRBJ2-7 and V is TRBV9; tentative D call: TRBD2 (5 bases). The CDR3 extends over 12 amino acids. Trimming took 7 bases from V and 3 from J, leaving 11 bases between them. The germline V gene encodes CDR1 SGDLS and CDR2 YYNGEE. In DNA form, the CDR3 reads TGTGCCAGCCCAAGGAGCGGCTACGAGCAGTACTTC. This sequence encodes CASPRSGYEQYF.

The V call is TRBV7-2, the J call TRBJ2-7; unclear D gene. The CDR3 sequence is 16 residues long. Trimming stripped 1 base from V and 0 bases from J, with 13 bases between. Germline V gene sequence: CDR1 SGHTA, CDR2 FQGNSA. CDR3 nucleotide sequence: TGTGCCAGCAGCTTAGGGTTAACTTCCGCCTCCTACGAGCAGTACTTC. Translation gives CASSLGLTSASYEQYF. Drawing the rest from reference TRBV7-2 and TRBJ2-7, the complete variable domain is GAGVSQSPSNKVTEKGKDVELRCDPISGHTALYWYRQSLGQGLEFLIYFQGNSAPDKSGLPSDRFSAERTGGSVSTLTIQRTQQEDSAVYLCASSLGLTSASYEQYFGPGTRLTVT.

This clone was counted once. The chain links TRBV19 to TRBJ1-5, with D possibly matching TRBD1 (5 bases). The CDR3 runs to 15 residues. Germline assignment: CDR1 LNHDA and CDR2 SQIVND (reference sequence). Trimming shortened V by 1 base and J by 2 bases, and 9 bases separated the two germline ends. CDR3 residues: CASSIVGPGNQPQHF. In nucleotides, the CDR3 is TGTGCCAGTAGTATAGTGGGGCCAGGCAATCAGCCCCAGCATTTT.

This clone has a count of ten or more. This chain links TRBV7-8 with TRBJ2-1; no clear D. The ends were cut back, 4 bases at V and 9 bases at J, with 13 bases in the middle. Germline V CDR1 and CDR2: SGHVS, FQNEAQ. The CDR3 has 13 amino acids. For the CDR3, the DNA is TGTGCCAGCAGCTCCCCGAATGGGCTTGAGCAGTTCTTC. Protein product: CASSSPNGLEQFF.

The gene calls are TRBV18 and TRBJ1-2; perhaps TRBD1 as D (5 bases). Trimming took off 2 bases at V and 3 bases at J, with 10 bases between the two ends. The germline CDR1 and CDR2 sequences are KGHSH and LQKENI. The CDR3 contains 14 residues. CDR3 residues: CASSPDRRDYGYTF. CDR3 DNA: TGTGCCAGCTCACCAGACCGCAGGGACTATGGCTACACCTTC.

V usage is TRBV5-1 and J usage is TRBJ1-1; possibly TRBD1 for D (5 bases). The germline V and J ends were trimmed by 0 bases and 5 bases, with 23 bases remaining between them. This CDR3 comprises 18 residues. Germline loops: CDR1 SGHRS, CDR2 YFSETQ. The chain's CDR3 is CASSLESPPYGRETEAFF. CDR3 coding DNA: TGCGCCAGCAGCTTGGAATCCCCGCCCTACGGCAGGGAAACTGAAGCTTTCTTT.

This clone was observed once. This rearrangement joins TRBV6-5 to TRBJ2-5; tentative D call: TRBD2 (6 bases). This CDR3 has 14 amino acids. CDR1 is MNHEY and CDR2 is SVGAGI in the germline V gene. Trimming pared 6 bases from V and 4 bases from J, leaving 15 bases between. In DNA form, the CDR3 reads TGTGCCAGCAGCCGGAGCGGGTTCACAGAGACCCAGTACTTC. This codes for CASSRSGFTETQYF.

The chain uses TRBV13 and TRBJ1-2; D is unresolved. V gave up 5 bases and J gave up 8 bases, with 15 bases separating them. The CDR3 extends over 13 amino acids. CDR1 and CDR2 from the germline V gene are PRHDT and FYEKMQ (reference sequence). CDR3 region: CASSPGQARGYTF. The CDR3 region has the DNA TGTGCCAGCAGCCCTGGCCAGGCTCGAGGCTACACCTTC.

The chain couples TRBV4-1 to TRBJ2-6; either TRBD1 or TRBD2 may supply D (5 bases each). This CDR3 is built from 17 residues. CDR1 is MGHRA, CDR2 YSYEKL, per germline. V was cut by 0 bases and J by 4 bases, with 13 bases left in between. In nucleotides, the CDR3 is TGCGCCAGCAGCCAAGATCCAGGGCGGGCGGGGGCCAACGTCCTGACTTTC. This sequence encodes CASSQDPGRAGANVLTF.

J is TRBJ1-6 and V is TRBV5-6; 8 positions match TRBD1. Trimming removed 2 bases from V and 6 bases from J; junction bases left unmatched: 1. The CDR3 contains 14 residues. Germline V gene sequence: CDR1 SGHDT, CDR2 YYEEEE. The CDR3 reads CASSFGQGNSPLHF. The CDR3 DNA reads TGTGCCAGCAGCTTCGGACAGGGTAATTCACCCCTCCACTTT.

The genes are TRBV4-2 and TRBJ2-6, with D possibly matching TRBD1 (6 bases). Germline-derived CDR1 and CDR2 are LGHNA and YNFKEQ. This CDR3 region has 16 residues. V lost 0 bases and J lost 1, with 7 bases in between. CDR3 coding DNA: TGTGCCAGCAGCCAAGAGAGGGGGTCTGGGGCCAACGTCCTGACTTTC. It codes for CASSQERGSGANVLTF.

The rearrangement uses TRBV3-1 (or the pseudogene TRBV3-2) and TRBJ1-2; a possible D gene is TRBD1 (5 bases). The V end lost 1 base, the J end lost 6 bases, and 21 bases lay between the germline ends. Looked up from germline, CDR1 is LGHDT and CDR2 is YNNKEL (reference sequence). The CDR3 covers 17 residues. CDR3 amino acids: CASSQGYWTGGMHGYTF. The CDR3 nucleotides are TGTGCCAGCAGCCAAGGCTACTGGACTGGGGGAATGCATGGCTACACCTTC.

This clone has just a few counts. The chain carries TRBV19 and TRBJ1-1, with D possibly being TRBD1 (5 bases). Trimming took 7 bases from V and 1 from J, leaving 16 bases between them. Germline CDR1 reads LNHDA; CDR2 reads SQIVND (reference sequence). The CDR3 spans 15 residues. The CDR3 nucleotides read TGTGCCAGTACCCCATACGGGACGGGGAACACTGAAGCTTTCTTT. It specifies CASTPYGTGNTEAFF.

This rearrangement joins TRBV19 to TRBJ1-1; no firm D call. Germline V lookup: CDR1 LNHDA, CDR2 SQIVND (reference sequence). The CDR3 runs to 13 residues. V was cut by 5 bases and J by 1 base, with 8 bases left in between. The CDR3, as DNA: TGTGCCAGTAGTGGACGGGAGAACACTGAAGCTTTCTTT. This sequence encodes CASSGRENTEAFF.

The rearrangement joins TRBV5-1 to TRBJ1-4, with 7 positions matching TRBD1. Germline trimming cut 2 bases from V and 6 bases from J; bases unmatched to any gene: 4. CDR3 length: 14 residues. Per germline, CDR1 SGHRS and CDR2 YFSETQ. CDR3 residues: CASSFIGTDEKLFF. The CDR3 DNA follows: TGCGCCAGCAGCTTTATCGGGACAGATGAAAAACTGTTTTTT.

This chain connects TRBV7-2 to TRBJ1-2; 7 bases match TRBD1. This CDR3 is 16 amino acids long. The germline V gene has CDR1 SGHTA and CDR2 FQGNSA. V lost 0 bases and J lost 4; bases outside the gene matches: 8. CDR3 sequence: CASSLAAGGFSYGYTF. Here the CDR3 DNA reads TGTGCCAGCAGCTTAGCAGCAGGGGGATTCAGCTATGGCTACACCTTC.

The rearrangement joins TRBV6-2 or TRBV6-3 to TRBJ1-1, with 9 bases identical to TRBD1. The CDR3 is 14 amino acids. Trimming removed 5 bases from V and 11 bases from J; junction bases left unmatched: 12. Germline V gene lookup returns CDR1 MNHEY and CDR2 SVGEGT. CDR3 region: CASSPPGTGYRAFF. In nucleotides, the CDR3 is TGTGCCAGCAGTCCCCCCGGGACAGGGTATCGGGCTTTCTTT.

The chain links TRBV10-3 to TRBJ2-7, with 8 bases that match TRBD1. Germline V CDR1 and CDR2: ENHRY, SYGVKD. The CDR3 sequence is 12 residues long. With 6 bases clipped from V and 6 bases from J, the junction kept 4 bases outside the gene matches. The CDR3 loop is CAISWTGSEQYF. CDR3 nucleotide sequence: TGTGCCATCAGCTGGACAGGGAGCGAGCAGTACTTC.

The genes are TRBV27 and TRBJ1-4; possible D gene TRBD1, 5 bases. V was trimmed by 6 bases and J by 4 bases, leaving 12 bases between them. The length of the CDR3 is 14 residues. Germline V lookup: CDR1 MNHEY, CDR2 SMNVEV (reference sequence). The chain's CDR3 is CASSPGLDNEKLFF. The CDR3, as DNA: TGTGCCAGCAGCCCGGGACTGGATAATGAAAAACTGTTTTTT. The full variable domain, in which reference TRBV27 and TRBJ1-4 provide the parts outside the CDR3, is EAQVTQNPRYLITVTGKKLTVTCSQNMNHEYMSWYRQDPGLGLRQIYYSMNVEVTDKGDVPEGYKVSRKEKRNFPLILESPSPNQTSLYFCASSPGLDNEKLFFGSGTQLSVL.

The V and J genes are TRBV7-2 and TRBJ2-3; TRBD2 is a possible D gene (6 bases). V lost 1 base and J 1 base, leaving 12 bases between the germline ends. Germline loops: CDR1 SGHTA, CDR2 FQGNSA. CDR3 length: 16 residues. The CDR3 protein is CASSLGGSSGTDTQYF. CDR3 DNA: TGTGCCAGCAGCTTAGGGGGGTCTAGCGGCACAGATACGCAGTATTTT.

This clone was found a few times. V gene TRBV6-4 combines with J gene TRBJ2-6; no definite D call. The length of the CDR3 is 14 residues. The germline gives CDR1 MRHNA, CDR2 SNTAGT. V was pared by 2 bases and J by 0 bases, with 2 bases between. CDR3 sequence: CASSDNSGANVLTF. The CDR3 DNA sequence: TGTGCCAGCAGTGACAACTCTGGGGCCAACGTCCTGACTTTC.

V usage is TRBV28 and J usage is TRBJ1-5; 9 bases are shared with TRBD1. V shed 5 bases, J shed 0 bases, and the junction held 2 bases outside the gene matches. The CDR3 is made up of 15 amino acids. From germline, CDR1 is MDHEN and CDR2 SYDVKM. CDR3 loop: CASSMTGGSNQPQHF. The CDR3, as DNA: TGTGCCAGCAGTATGACAGGGGGTAGCAATCAGCCCCAGCATTTT.

The V and J genes are TRBV5-8 and TRBJ1-3, with TRBD1 identical over 7 bases. V shed 3 bases, J shed 2 bases, and the junction held 2 bases outside the gene matches. This CDR3 comprises 14 residues. Germline loops: CDR1 SGHTS, CDR2 YDEGEE. CDR3: CASSWQGAGNTIYF. In DNA, the CDR3 is TGTGCCAGCAGCTGGCAGGGGGCTGGAAACACCATATATTTT.

The V call is TRBV18, the J call TRBJ2-3; no firm D call. This CDR3 is built from 12 residues. In germline, CDR1 is KGHSH, CDR2 LQKENI. V gave up 3 bases and J gave up 6 bases, with 7 bases separating them. CDR3 DNA: TGTGCCAGCTCACCCAGCCAGGATACGCAGTATTTT. Its protein product is CASSPSQDTQYF.

The chain recombines TRBV6-2 or TRBV6-3 with TRBJ2-1; 9 nucleotides line up with TRBD2. Germline-derived CDR1 and CDR2 are MNHEY and SVGEGT. V shed 6 bases and J 8 bases; nucleotides not matched to a gene: 8. This CDR3 is built from 14 residues. Written as DNA, the CDR3 is TGTGCCAGCAGCCCGGGACTAGCAACCCATGAGCAGTTCTTC. It translates to CASSPGLATHEQFF.

This chain connects TRBV6-5 to TRBJ2-7; 9 bases line up with TRBD1. CDR3 length: 14 residues. Trimming took 5 bases from V and 4 from J; bases not matched to a gene: 6. The V gene's germline CDR1 is MNHEY and CDR2 SVGAGI. This chain's CDR3 is CASSRDREGYEQYF. The CDR3 DNA is TGTGCCAGCAGTCGGGACAGGGAGGGATACGAGCAGTACTTC.

Here the CDR3 DNA reads TGTGCCAGCAGTGATGATGGTTTGGCCGATTTCTCTGGAAACACCATATATTTT. This sequence encodes CASSDDGLADFSGNTIYF. The V call is TRBV2, the J call TRBJ1-3; D is uncertain. Germline loops: CDR1 SNHLY, CDR2 FYNNEI. This CDR3 region has 18 residues. V gave up 3 bases and J gave up 0 bases, with 18 bases separating them.

This sequence joins TRBV14 and TRBJ1-2; D is unresolved. Germline V gene lookup returns CDR1 SGHDN and CDR2 FVKESK. This CDR3 contains 13 residues. V lost 4 bases and J 7 bases, leaving 13 bases between the germline ends. CDR3 in amino acids: CASSPIALVGYTF. CDR3 DNA sequence: TGTGCCAGCAGCCCGATCGCTTTAGTTGGCTACACCTTC.

The rearrangement links TRBV30 to TRBJ1-1; no clear D. The CDR3 covers 16 residues. With 6 bases removed from V and 2 bases from J, the gap between germline ends came to 22 bases. Germline V gives CDR1 GTSNPN, CDR2 SVGIG (reference sequence). The CDR3 bases are TGTGCCTGCAAGACGGGGAGGGTCTGGAGTAACACTGAAGCTTTCTTT. This codes for CACKTGRVWSNTEAFF.